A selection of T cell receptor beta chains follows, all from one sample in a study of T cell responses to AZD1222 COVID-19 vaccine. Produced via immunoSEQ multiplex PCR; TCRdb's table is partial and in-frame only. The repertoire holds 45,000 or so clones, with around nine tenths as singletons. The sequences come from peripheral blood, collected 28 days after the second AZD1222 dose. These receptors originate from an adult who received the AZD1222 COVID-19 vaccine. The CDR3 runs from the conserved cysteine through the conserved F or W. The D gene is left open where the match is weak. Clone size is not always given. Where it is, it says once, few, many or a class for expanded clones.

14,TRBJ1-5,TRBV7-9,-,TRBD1,CASSKGDSLEPQHF,TGTGCCAGCAGCAAAGGGGACAGCCTTGAGCCCCAGCATTTT
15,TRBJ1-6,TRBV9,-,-,CASSVGSRANSPLHF,TGTGCCAGCAGCGTAGGCAGCAGGGCTAATTCACCCCTCCACTTT
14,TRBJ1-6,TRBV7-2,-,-,CASRDGGQHSPLHF,TGTGCCAGCAGGGACGGGGGGCAACATTCACCCCTCCACTTT
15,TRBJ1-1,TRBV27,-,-,CASSLSLGARTEAFF,TGTGCCAGCAGTTTATCATTAGGGGCTCGTACTGAAGCTTTCTTT
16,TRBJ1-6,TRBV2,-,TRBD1,CASSPGTGGIGSPLHF,TGTGCCAGCAGTCCCGGGACAGGGGGTATAGGGTCACCCCTCCACTTT
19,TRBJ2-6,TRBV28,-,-,CASSLRRDILISGANVLTF,TGTGCCAGCAGTTTGCGGCGGGACATCCTTATCTCTGGGGCCAACGTCCTGACTTTC
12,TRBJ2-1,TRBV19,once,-,CASSVPGPEQFF,TGTGCCAGTAGCGTCCCCGGACCCGAGCAGTTCTTC
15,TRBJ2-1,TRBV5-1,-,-,CASSFVRPGHNEQFF,TGCGCCAGCAGCTTTGTGCGGCCTGGCCACAATGAGCAGTTCTTC
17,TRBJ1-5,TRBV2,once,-,CASSEAEAIRGNQPQHF,TGTGCCAGCAGTGAAGCTGAAGCGATAAGGGGCAATCAGCCCCAGCATTTT
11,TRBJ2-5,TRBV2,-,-,CASSVRETQYF,TGTGCCAGCAGTGTACGGGAGACCCAGTACTTC
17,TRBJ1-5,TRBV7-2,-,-,CASSLSTGYLSNQPQHF,TGTGCCAGCAGCTTATCGACAGGATATCTTAGCAATCAGCCCCAGCATTTT
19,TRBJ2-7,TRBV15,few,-,CATSRADRILTEISYEQYF,TGTGCCACCAGCAGAGCCGATCGAATCCTGACAGAAATAAGCTACGAGCAGTACTTC
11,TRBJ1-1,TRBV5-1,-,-,CASSLGHPEEF,TGCGCCAGCAGCTTGGGACACCCAGAAGAGTTT
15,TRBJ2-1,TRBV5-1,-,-,CASSYADGSYNEQFF,TGCGCCAGCAGCTATGCTGACGGCTCCTACAATGAGCAGTTCTTC
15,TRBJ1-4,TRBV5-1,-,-,CASSNPGGEGEKLFF,TGCGCCAGCAGTAACCCTGGGGGGGAAGGTGAAAAACTGTTTTTT
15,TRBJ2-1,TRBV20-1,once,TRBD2,CSASSLAGAYNEQFF,TGCAGTGCTAGTAGTCTAGCGGGAGCTTACAATGAGCAGTTCTTC
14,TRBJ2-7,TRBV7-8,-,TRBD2,CASSQGLVTYEQYF,TGTGCCAGCAGCCAGGGACTAGTTACTTACGAGCAGTACTTC